This entry is about one T cell receptor beta chain. With 4 bases clipped from V and 2 bases from J, the junction kept 7 bases outside the gene matches. Germline V gene sequence: CDR1 KGHSY, CDR2 FQNENV. This CDR3 spans 17 amino acids. The data belong to a study of shared T cell receptors in the human thymus. The protocol was immunoSEQ multiplex PCR, while the TCRdb copy is restricted to in-frame clones and leaves out a portion. The table has approximately 490,000 clones, around 78% seen once. Separately, the same data were catalogued under a study of human thymus T cells. That work adds: Thymic repertoires of unrelated individuals were reported in related research to overlap highly.

V usage is TRBV16 and J usage is TRBJ2-1, with TRBD2 matching 11 bases. The clonotype was recovered from a boy in the first two years of life with a congenital heart defect. Sequencing was performed on thymocytes. The CDR3 sequence is CASSRPSGRTPYNEQFF. CDR3 in DNA: TGTGCCAGCAGCCGACCTAGCGGGAGGACCCCCTACAATGAGCAGTTCTTC.